This T cell receptor beta chain was profiled in a study of CD8 T cells in Susac syndrome (dated by TCRdb to about 2019). For the study in its entirety: Among the Susac syndrome patients who were sequenced, clinically active disease was present in more than five and clinical remission was observed in 8 or 9. Whether CD8+ T cell activation and differentiation in Susac syndrome was antigen driven was tested using repertoire sequencing. At the time of blood withdrawal, Susac syndrome patients were either therapy-naive, taking corticosteroids (with some also receiving IVIg), or on IVIg alone. The study compared CD8+ T cell repertoire clonality among approximately twelve healthy donors, around 14 Susac syndrome patients and roughly 15 multiple sclerosis patients. Summary of the overall study and its limitations: The number of individuals in the TCR sequencing and HLA analysis was acknowledged as relatively small. Susac syndrome CD8+ repertoires showed clonal expansion, highest in CD8+ TEMRA cells and greater in clinically active than remitting patients. Sixteen Susac-specific public clones were identified in the total CD8+ repertoire, and about 5 Susac-specific public clones were identified in the CD8+ TEMRA repertoire.

Peripheral blood CD8+ and CD4+ T cells from healthy donors, Susac syndrome patients and multiple sclerosis patients were profiled by high-throughput TCR beta sequencing. Susac syndrome patients met recently defined diagnostic criteria for definite or probable disease. Bulk CD8+ and CD4+ T cells were purified by magnetic negative isolation, whereas CD8+ TEMRA cells were enriched by FACS. Blood was drawn into EDTA tubes, processed within 24 hours, and PBMCs were isolated by density gradient centrifugation. PBMCs intended for TCR sequencing were frozen in liquid nitrogen and were later thawed in a 37 degrees C water bath. The sorted or isolated CD4+, CD8+ and CD8+ TEMRA cells reached a purity of at least 90%. Concerning this clonotype itself: The antigen this receptor binds is unknown. Per-base quality was not reported, and no clone a single base away is much larger than it.

The germline ends are 17 bases apart after V is trimmed by 0 bases and J by 6 bases. From the cysteine up to the phenylalanine, the CDR3 has a length of 16 residues. CDR3 DNA is the only sequence kept; it has 48 bases, read in frame from the first base. CDR1 and CDR2 (SGDLS, YYNGEE) derive from the germline V gene. RNA was extracted with the RNeasy kit and roughly 0.45 to 1 ug was reverse transcribed using random hexamers. The immunoSEQ multiplex PCR assay, covering 54 Vbeta and 13 Jbeta segments, was used to amplify TCR beta CDR3 regions. Bias from PCR amplification was corrected by using a synthetic template baseline for primer optimization and for computational correction. In the authors' own workflow: Only productive sequences were kept, with reads annotated to V, D and J genes according to IMGT and analyzed in immunoSEQ Analyzer. To calculate clonality, Shannon entropy was normalized by log2 of the number of productive unique sequences and then subtracted from one. For each patient and control, public and private clones were evaluated within the 100 most prevalent clones. Clones were defined as Susac-specific when absent from the healthy and MS cohorts, from roughly 1,100 published viral clones and from other ImmuneACCESS disease sequences. TCRdb passed the public sequencing reads through fastp at Q25 and MiXCR, retaining productive beta sequences. Here each entry gathers all rows of one CDR3 protein and keeps the most common genes and DNA. These V and J calls rely on TCRdb rather than the paper's analysis. Counted in this sample were fewer than 150,000 distinct CDR3 sequences; more than 85% of them appeared once. Over 0.15% of the sample goes to the ten largest clones.

Sequences were obtained from CD8+ T cells from PBMCs. The clonotype comes from a human donor with Susac syndrome. Recombination linked TRBV9 to TRBJ2-3, with a tentative D gene TRBD2 over 7 matching bases. The CDR3 protein sequence reads: CASSVVGGGSTDTQYF. The sequenced DNA: TGTGCCAGCAGCGTAGTGGGGGGGGGCAGTACGGATACGCAGTATTTT.